Below, one T cell receptor (beta chain) is given with its context. Its specific antigen is unknown. Base quality data are lacking; no much larger clone is found one base away. This entry belongs to a study of high-grade serous ovarian cancer treatment subgroups (dated by TCRdb to 2020 to 2022). With regard to the full study: On average, each sample produced more than 13,000 sequencing reads and nearly 7,500 unique TCR beta rearrangements. Under a laparoscopic triage algorithm, patients with high-grade serous ovarian cancer were grouped by complete gross resection or by neoadjuvant chemotherapy response, and the study profiled the TCR beta repertoires of these patients. The approximately 30-patient cohort included about 10 patients with no residual disease after primary surgery (R0), about 10 excellent NACT responders, and about 10 poor NACT responders. One primary tumor sample and two metastatic tumor samples were collected from each patient, for a total of 100 or so samples.

The 80 to 100 tumor samples underwent high-throughput TCR profiling using ImmunoSEQ. The paper's processing steps were these. Repertoire diversity metrics included richness (unique productive sequences), clonality, evenness and relatedness; Bhattacharyya coefficient assessed similarity between samples. In a sensitivity analysis, TCRs with fewer than two reads were excluded, and consistent conclusions were obtained. TCRdb re-hosts the immuneACCESS table, in-frame sequences only. Its copies lack some clones; in the studies checked, an unresolved V gene accounts for under half of them, and the cause for the rest is not known. For V, J and clone size, that table is used; D and trimming come from the DNA. Across this sample there are 5,000 to 6,500 clones, with less than 85% seen only once. Roughly 7.7% of the sample comes from the top ten. Tumor samples were obtained before definitive surgery or chemotherapy. Genomic DNA was extracted by the MD Anderson Biospecimen Extraction Resource, and TCR sequencing was done by the MD Anderson Cancer Genomics Laboratory.

Points the paper makes about the study in general: TCR clonal relatedness was found to be positively correlated with neoantigen level and, by trend, with copy number variation and mutation load derived from whole-genome sequencing. Spatial information was not captured by bulk tumor TCR sequencing, so insight into HGSC tumor complexity and diversity was limited. Tumors from the same patient had repertoire similarity ranging from about 0.095 to 0.85, while tumors from different patients showed almost no similarity. The TCR repertoire analyses centered on CDR3, and CDR1 and CDR2 were not analyzed.

This receptor was taken from a human donor with high-grade serous ovarian cancer. Sequenced: tumor tissue.

The CDR3 corresponds to CASSLGGGWGYTF. In nucleotides, the sequence is TGTGCCAGCAGCTTAGGAGGGGGCTGGGGCTACACCTTC. Recombination linked TRBV7-8 to TRBJ1-2; TRBD1 aligns with 7 central bases. Clipping removes 1 base from V and 8 bases from J, with 4 as the unmatched junction base count. The germline V gene sets CDR1 to SGHVS and CDR2 to FQNEAQ. There are 13 amino acids in the CDR3, from cysteine to phenylalanine inclusive. Only CDR3 DNA remains: 39 bases, in frame from the first base. Reference TRBV7-8 and TRBJ1-2 proteins supply the regions before and after the CDR3; the full variable domain is: GAGVSQSPRYKVAKRGQDVALRCDPISGHVSLFWYQQALGQGPEFLTYFQNEAQLDKSGLPSDRFFAERPEGSVSTLKIQRTQQEDSAVYLCASSLGGGWGYTFGSGTRLTVV.